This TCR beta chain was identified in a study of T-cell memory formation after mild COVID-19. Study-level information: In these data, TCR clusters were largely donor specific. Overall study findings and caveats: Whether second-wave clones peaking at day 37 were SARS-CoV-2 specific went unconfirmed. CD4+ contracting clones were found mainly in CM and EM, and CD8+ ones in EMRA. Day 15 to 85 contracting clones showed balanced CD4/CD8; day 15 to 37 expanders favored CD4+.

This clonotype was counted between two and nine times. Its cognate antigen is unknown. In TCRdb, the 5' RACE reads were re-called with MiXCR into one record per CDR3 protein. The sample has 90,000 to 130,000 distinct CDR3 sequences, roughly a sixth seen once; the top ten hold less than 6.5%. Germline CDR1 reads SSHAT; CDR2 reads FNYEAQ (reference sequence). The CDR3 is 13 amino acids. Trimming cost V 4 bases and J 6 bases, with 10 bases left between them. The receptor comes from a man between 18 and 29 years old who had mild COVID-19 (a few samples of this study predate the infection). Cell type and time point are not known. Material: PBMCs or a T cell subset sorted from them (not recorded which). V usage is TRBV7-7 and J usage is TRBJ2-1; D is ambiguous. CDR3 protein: CASSSQAGNEQFF. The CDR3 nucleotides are TGTGCCAGCAGCTCCCAGGCAGGCAATGAGCAGTTCTTC.